A selection of T cell receptor beta chains follows, all from one sample in a study of OX40 agonist ivuxolimab in advanced cancers. Some clones are missing from TCRdb's copy, which holds only in-frame ones; the method was immunoSEQ multiplex PCR. The table has tens of thousands of clones, 94% seen once; the top ten hold approximately 14%. The sequences come from CD4+ or CD8+ T cells sorted from blood, collected in a trial of the OX40 agonist ivuxolimab. These receptors were obtained from an adult with an advanced solid tumor such as melanoma, head and neck, liver or kidney cancer. The CDR3 runs from the conserved cysteine through the conserved F or W. D genes are given only for firm matches. Only part of the rows carry a size: once, few, many, or a class if the clone is expanded.

CDR3aa: CSVEEGDRGRQTQYF
CDR3nt: TGCAGCGTTGAGGAGGGAGACAGGGGGCGGCAGACCCAGTACTTC
d_gene: TRBD1
j_gene: TRBJ2-5
v_gene: TRBV29-1
abundance: NA

CDR3aa: CASSVEGIDYGYTF
CDR3nt: TGTGCCAGCAGCGTAGAAGGGATAGACTATGGCTACACCTTC
d_gene: NA
j_gene: TRBJ1-2
v_gene: TRBV9
abundance: NA

CDR3aa: CASRHTGSYYGYTF
CDR3nt: TGCGCCAGCAGACACACCGGGAGCTACTATGGCTACACCTTC
d_gene: NA
j_gene: TRBJ1-2
v_gene: TRBV4-3
abundance: NA

CDR3aa: CASSHSWADTQYF
CDR3nt: TGTGCCAGCAGCCACAGCTGGGCAGATACGCAGTATTTT
d_gene: NA
j_gene: TRBJ2-3
v_gene: TRBV9
abundance: NA

CDR3aa: CASSWTGGENYGYTF
CDR3nt: TGTGCCAGCAGCTGGACAGGGGGCGAGAACTATGGCTACACCTTC
d_gene: TRBD1
j_gene: TRBJ1-2
v_gene: TRBV11-2
abundance: once

CDR3aa: CASSSNQPQHF
CDR3nt: TGTGCCAGCAGCTCCAATCAGCCCCAGCATTTT
d_gene: NA
j_gene: TRBJ1-5
v_gene: TRBV5-4
abundance: NA

CDR3aa: CSVAALDRHPYEQYF
CDR3nt: TGCAGCGTTGCCGCACTGGACAGGCACCCCTACGAGCAGTACTTC
d_gene: TRBD1
j_gene: TRBJ2-7
v_gene: TRBV29-1
abundance: NA

CDR3aa: CASWGLAGGQSSYNEQFF
CDR3nt: TGTGCCAGTTGGGGACTAGCGGGAGGCCAAAGCTCCTACAATGAGCAGTTCTTC
d_gene: TRBD2
j_gene: TRBJ2-1
v_gene: TRBV19
abundance: NA

CDR3aa: CASSYRGGTEAFF
CDR3nt: TGTGCCAGCAGTTACAGGGGGGGTACTGAAGCTTTCTTT
d_gene: TRBD1
j_gene: TRBJ1-1
v_gene: TRBV27
abundance: NA

CDR3aa: CASSRRTGTIYEQYF
CDR3nt: TGTGCCAGCAGCCGCAGGACAGGTACTATCTACGAGCAGTACTTC
d_gene: TRBD1
j_gene: TRBJ2-7
v_gene: TRBV5-8
abundance: NA

CDR3aa: CASNSGSTETQYF
CDR3nt: TGTGCCAGCAACAGCGGGAGTACGGAGACCCAGTACTTC
d_gene: TRBD2
j_gene: TRBJ2-5
v_gene: TRBV9
abundance: NA

CDR3aa: CASSLLGGANEQFF
CDR3nt: TGTGCCAGCAGCCTCCTCGGGGGCGCCAATGAGCAGTTCTTC
d_gene: NA
j_gene: TRBJ2-1
v_gene: TRBV7-3
abundance: NA

CDR3aa: CASSWGGYEQYF
CDR3nt: TGTGCCAGCAGTTGGGGGGGTTACGAGCAGTACTTC
d_gene: TRBD2
j_gene: TRBJ2-7
v_gene: TRBV6-5
abundance: NA

CDR3aa: CASSGQGPTEAFF
CDR3nt: TGTGCCAGCAGCGGACAGGGACCCACTGAAGCTTTCTTT
d_gene: TRBD1
j_gene: TRBJ1-1
v_gene: TRBV9
abundance: NA

CDR3aa: CASTSSFPAGVHEQYF
CDR3nt: TGTGCCAGCACCTCCTCTTTCCCAGCGGGAGTCCACGAGCAGTACTTC
d_gene: TRBD2
j_gene: TRBJ2-7
v_gene: TRBV27
abundance: NA

CDR3aa: CASSLGDPGASNQPQHF
CDR3nt: TGTGCCAGCAGTTTAGGGGATCCAGGGGCAAGCAATCAGCCCCAGCATTTT
d_gene: NA
j_gene: TRBJ1-5
v_gene: TRBV27
abundance: NA

CDR3aa: CASSIGSGGPLKMETQYF
CDR3nt: TGTGCCAGTAGTATTGGGTCAGGGGGACCTCTAAAAATGGAGACCCAGTACTTC
d_gene: TRBD1
j_gene: TRBJ2-5
v_gene: TRBV19
abundance: once

CDR3aa: CASSQSGRGGTLHF
CDR3nt: TGCGCCAGCAGTCAATCGGGACGGGGCGGGACCCTCCACTTT
d_gene: NA
j_gene: TRBJ1-6
v_gene: TRBV23-1
abundance: NA

CDR3aa: CASTATSGKNTGELFF
CDR3nt: TGTGCCAGCACCGCGACTAGCGGGAAGAACACCGGGGAGCTGTTTTTT
d_gene: TRBD2
j_gene: TRBJ2-2
v_gene: TRBV27
abundance: NA

CDR3aa: CASTLTGGNTEAFF
CDR3nt: TGTGCCAGCACCCTAACCGGAGGTAACACTGAAGCTTTCTTT
d_gene: NA
j_gene: TRBJ1-1
v_gene: TRBV27
abundance: few

CDR3aa: CASSIGQGAYEQYF
CDR3nt: TGTGCCAGCAGCATCGGACAGGGCGCCTACGAGCAGTACTTC
d_gene: TRBD1
j_gene: TRBJ2-7
v_gene: TRBV7-8
abundance: NA

CDR3aa: CSVVGDGHDSLSGNTIYF
CDR3nt: TGCAGCGTTGTCGGGGACGGTCACGATTCTCTCTCTGGAAACACCATATATTTT
d_gene: NA
j_gene: TRBJ1-3
v_gene: TRBV29-1
abundance: NA

CDR3aa: CSVEGQGVREQYF
CDR3nt: TGCAGCGTTGAGGGACAGGGGGTGAGGGAGCAGTACTTC
d_gene: TRBD1
j_gene: TRBJ2-7
v_gene: TRBV29-1
abundance: NA

CDR3aa: CASSWSVRYEQYF
CDR3nt: TGTGCCAGCAGCTGGTCGGTCAGGTACGAGCAGTACTTC
d_gene: NA
j_gene: TRBJ2-7
v_gene: TRBV27
abundance: NA

CDR3aa: CASSLSLLAGLASTDTQYF
CDR3nt: TGCGCCAGCAGCTTAAGTCTGCTAGCGGGGCTCGCGAGCACAGATACGCAGTATTTT
d_gene: TRBD2
j_gene: TRBJ2-3
v_gene: TRBV5-1
abundance: NA

CDR3aa: CASSFFTGGETQYF
CDR3nt: TGTGCCAGCAGTTTCTTTACTGGGGGTGAGACCCAGTACTTC
d_gene: NA
j_gene: TRBJ2-5
v_gene: TRBV28
abundance: NA

CDR3aa: CASSQRQGGSPLHF
CDR3nt: TGCGCCAGCAGCCAGCGACAGGGCGGTTCACCCCTCCACTTT
d_gene: TRBD1
j_gene: TRBJ1-6
v_gene: TRBV4-3
abundance: NA

CDR3aa: CASSPSWGGVQETQYF
CDR3nt: TGTGCCAGCAGCCCGTCTTGGGGGGGCGTTCAAGAGACCCAGTACTTC
d_gene: NA
j_gene: TRBJ2-5
v_gene: TRBV14
abundance: once

CDR3aa: CASSLVQGVNQPQHF
CDR3nt: TGTGCCAGCAGTTTAGTACAGGGGGTAAATCAGCCCCAGCATTTT
d_gene: TRBD1
j_gene: TRBJ1-5
v_gene: TRBV27
abundance: NA

CDR3aa: CASSPTGTKGDTQYF
CDR3nt: TGTGCCAGCAGTCCTACCGGGACGAAGGGAGATACGCAGTATTTT
d_gene: NA
j_gene: TRBJ2-3
v_gene: TRBV27
abundance: NA

CDR3aa: CASSVERGTGELFF
CDR3nt: TGTGCCAGCAGCGTAGAGCGGGGGACCGGGGAGCTGTTTTTT
d_gene: TRBD2
j_gene: TRBJ2-2
v_gene: TRBV9
abundance: NA

CDR3aa: CASGTGSYEQYF
CDR3nt: TGTGCCAGCGGGACAGGCTCCTACGAGCAGTACTTC
d_gene: TRBD1
j_gene: TRBJ2-7
v_gene: TRBV19
abundance: NA

CDR3aa: CASSLAGVRSSGLEAFF
CDR3nt: TGTGCCAGCAGCTTAGCTGGGGTAAGGTCTTCGGGGCTTGAAGCTTTCTTT
d_gene: NA
j_gene: TRBJ1-1
v_gene: TRBV7-9
abundance: once

CDR3aa: CASSLWMNTEAFF
CDR3nt: TGTGCCAGCAGCTTATGGATGAACACTGAAGCTTTCTTT
d_gene: NA
j_gene: TRBJ1-1
v_gene: TRBV5-6
abundance: NA

CDR3aa: CASSFGGYGYTF
CDR3nt: TGTGCCAGCAGTTTTGGCGGATATGGCTACACCTTC
d_gene: NA
j_gene: TRBJ1-2
v_gene: TRBV27
abundance: NA

CDR3aa: CASSLRAGWDQPQHF
CDR3nt: TGCGCCAGCAGCCTGAGGGCAGGGTGGGATCAGCCCCAGCATTTT
d_gene: NA
j_gene: TRBJ1-5
v_gene: TRBV4-1
abundance: NA

CDR3aa: CASSWTSSYNEQFF
CDR3nt: TGTGCCAGCAGTTGGACGAGCTCCTACAATGAGCAGTTCTTC
d_gene: NA
j_gene: TRBJ2-1
v_gene: TRBV28
abundance: NA

CDR3aa: CASSPKTYSGEQYF
CDR3nt: TGTGCCAGCAGCCCTAAGACTTATTCCGGGGAGCAGTACTTC
d_gene: NA
j_gene: TRBJ2-7
v_gene: TRBV27
abundance: NA

CDR3aa: CASSRFVREQFF
CDR3nt: TGTGCCAGCAGCCGTTTCGTTCGGGAGCAGTTCTTC
d_gene: NA
j_gene: TRBJ2-1
v_gene: TRBV11-2
abundance: few

CDR3aa: CASSEGSVSYNEQFF
CDR3nt: TGTGCCAGCAGCGAGGGGAGCGTATCCTACAATGAGCAGTTCTTC
d_gene: NA
j_gene: TRBJ2-1
v_gene: TRBV9
abundance: NA

CDR3aa: CASSLGQGVIEKLFF
CDR3nt: TGTGCCAGCAGCCTCGGACAGGGTGTGATCGAAAAACTGTTTTTT
d_gene: TRBD1
j_gene: TRBJ1-4
v_gene: TRBV7-9
abundance: NA

CDR3aa: CASSIGSSNYGYTF
CDR3nt: TGTGCCAGTAGTATTGGGAGTTCTAACTATGGCTACACCTTC
d_gene: NA
j_gene: TRBJ1-2
v_gene: TRBV19
abundance: NA

CDR3aa: CASRNSYEQYF
CDR3nt: TGTGCCAGCAGAAACTCCTACGAGCAGTACTTC
d_gene: NA
j_gene: TRBJ2-7
v_gene: TRBV2
abundance: NA

CDR3aa: CASSPGTGSYNEQFF
CDR3nt: TGTGCCAGTAGTCCCGGGACAGGCTCCTACAATGAGCAGTTCTTC
d_gene: TRBD1
j_gene: TRBJ2-1
v_gene: TRBV19
abundance: NA

CDR3aa: CASSEFRRTALDQPQHF
CDR3nt: TGTGCCAGCAGTGAATTTAGAAGGACAGCCCTAGATCAGCCCCAGCATTTT
d_gene: NA
j_gene: TRBJ1-5
v_gene: TRBV6-1
abundance: NA

CDR3aa: CASSLLAGGATGELFF
CDR3nt: TGTGCCAGCAGTTTATTAGCGGGAGGAGCCACCGGGGAGCTGTTTTTT
d_gene: TRBD2
j_gene: TRBJ2-2
v_gene: TRBV28
abundance: NA

CDR3aa: CATSREEVLTEAFF
CDR3nt: TGTGCCACCAGCAGAGAAGAGGTTTTAACTGAAGCTTTCTTT
d_gene: NA
j_gene: TRBJ1-1
v_gene: TRBV15
abundance: NA

CDR3aa: CASSPFPADTDTQYF
CDR3nt: TGTGCCAGCAGCCCATTCCCAGCGGACACAGATACGCAGTATTTT
d_gene: NA
j_gene: TRBJ2-3
v_gene: TRBV6-5
abundance: NA

CDR3aa: CASSLGPQGGGTEAFF
CDR3nt: TGTGCCAGCAGCTTGGGGCCTCAGGGGGGTGGCACTGAAGCTTTCTTT
d_gene: TRBD1
j_gene: TRBJ1-1
v_gene: TRBV28
abundance: NA

CDR3aa: CASSHRDGPSGANVLTF
CDR3nt: TGCGCCAGCAGCCACCGGGACGGGCCCTCTGGGGCCAACGTCCTGACTTTC
d_gene: NA
j_gene: TRBJ2-6
v_gene: TRBV4-1
abundance: NA

CDR3aa: CASSPWRGALHQPQHF
CDR3nt: TGTGCCAGCAGTCCCTGGCGGGGGGCCCTTCATCAGCCCCAGCATTTT
d_gene: NA
j_gene: TRBJ1-5
v_gene: TRBV27
abundance: NA

CDR3aa: CASSRVRSIVDTYEQYF
CDR3nt: TGCGCCAGCAGCCGAGTGAGGTCCATAGTGGACACCTACGAGCAGTACTTC
d_gene: NA
j_gene: TRBJ2-7
v_gene: TRBV4-1
abundance: NA

CDR3aa: CASSIQAGGYSNQPQHF
CDR3nt: TGTGCCAGTAGTATACAGGCAGGAGGGTATAGCAATCAGCCCCAGCATTTT
d_gene: NA
j_gene: TRBJ1-5
v_gene: TRBV19
abundance: once

CDR3aa: CASSLALYEQYF
CDR3nt: TGTGCCAGCAGCTTAGCTCTGTACGAGCAGTACTTC
d_gene: NA
j_gene: TRBJ2-7
v_gene: TRBV7-9
abundance: NA

CDR3aa: CASSLLGREQFF
CDR3nt: TGTGCCAGCAGTTTATTAGGTAGGGAGCAGTTCTTC
d_gene: NA
j_gene: TRBJ2-1
v_gene: TRBV27
abundance: NA

CDR3aa: CASSLGPRANTGELFF
CDR3nt: TGTGCCAGCAGCTTAGGACCCAGGGCGAACACCGGGGAGCTGTTTTTT
d_gene: NA
j_gene: TRBJ2-2
v_gene: TRBV7-8
abundance: NA

CDR3aa: CASSQEKGTGELFF
CDR3nt: TGCGCCAGCAGCCAAGAAAAGGGGACCGGGGAGCTGTTTTTT
d_gene: NA
j_gene: TRBJ2-2
v_gene: TRBV4-3
abundance: NA

CDR3aa: CASSQYRGAGETQYF
CDR3nt: TGCGCCAGCAGCCAATATAGGGGGGCCGGAGAGACCCAGTACTTC
d_gene: NA
j_gene: TRBJ2-5
v_gene: TRBV4-3
abundance: NA

CDR3aa: CASSLYGGHEKLFF
CDR3nt: TGTGCCAGCAGTTTATATGGAGGTCATGAAAAACTGTTTTTT
d_gene: NA
j_gene: TRBJ1-4
v_gene: TRBV27
abundance: NA

CDR3aa: CASTGGGSQETQYF
CDR3nt: TGTGCCAGCACCGGGGGGGGGTCCCAAGAGACCCAGTACTTC
d_gene: TRBD2
j_gene: TRBJ2-5
v_gene: TRBV13
abundance: NA